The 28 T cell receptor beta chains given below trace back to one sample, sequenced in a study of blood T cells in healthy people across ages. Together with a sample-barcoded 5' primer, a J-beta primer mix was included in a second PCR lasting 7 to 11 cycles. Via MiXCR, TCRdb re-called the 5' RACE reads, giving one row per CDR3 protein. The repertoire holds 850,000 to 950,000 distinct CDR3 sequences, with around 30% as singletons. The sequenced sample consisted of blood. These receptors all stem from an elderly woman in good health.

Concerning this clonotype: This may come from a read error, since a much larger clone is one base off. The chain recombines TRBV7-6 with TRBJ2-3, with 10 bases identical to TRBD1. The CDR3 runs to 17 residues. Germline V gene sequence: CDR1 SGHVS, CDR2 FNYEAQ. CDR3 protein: CASSFPHGTGESDTRYF. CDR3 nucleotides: TGTGCCAGCAGCTTCCCCCATGGGACAGGGGAATCAGATACGCGGTATTTT.

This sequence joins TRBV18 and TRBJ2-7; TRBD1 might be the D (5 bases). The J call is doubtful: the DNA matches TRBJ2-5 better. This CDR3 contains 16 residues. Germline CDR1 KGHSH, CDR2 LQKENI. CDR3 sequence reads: CASSPLVGQGQETQYF. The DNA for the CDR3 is TGTGCCAGCTCACCACTGGTAGGCCAGGGACAAGAGACCCAGTACTTC.

As DNA, the CDR3 is TGTGCCAGTAGTTGGCAGCCTGATCAGCCCCAGCATTTT. As protein: CASSWQPDQPQHF. V is TRBV19 and J is TRBJ1-5, with unresolved D. V shed 5 bases and J shed 5 bases, with 10 bases lying between them. Germline CDR1 LNHDA, CDR2 SQIVND (reference sequence). The CDR3 has 13 amino acids.

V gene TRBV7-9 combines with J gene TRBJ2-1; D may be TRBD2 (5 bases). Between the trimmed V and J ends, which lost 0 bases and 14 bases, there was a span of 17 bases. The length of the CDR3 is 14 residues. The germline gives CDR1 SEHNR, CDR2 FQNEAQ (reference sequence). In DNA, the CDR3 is TGTGCCAGCAGCTTAGCGCCACTTGGACTGGGCGAGTTCTTC. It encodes CASSLAPLGLGEFF.

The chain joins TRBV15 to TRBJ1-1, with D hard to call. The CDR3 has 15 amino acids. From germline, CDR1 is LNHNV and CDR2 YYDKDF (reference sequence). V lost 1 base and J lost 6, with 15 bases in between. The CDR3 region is CATSRVGLPKAEAFF. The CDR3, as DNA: TGTGCCACCAGCAGAGTCGGACTCCCGAAGGCTGAAGCTTTCTTT.

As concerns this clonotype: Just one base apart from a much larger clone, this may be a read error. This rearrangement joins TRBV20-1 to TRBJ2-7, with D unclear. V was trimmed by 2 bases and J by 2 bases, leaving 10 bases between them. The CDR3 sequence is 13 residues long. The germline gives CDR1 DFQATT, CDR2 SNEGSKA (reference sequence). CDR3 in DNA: TGCAGTGCTAGATCGACACCAGCCTACGAGCAGTACTTC. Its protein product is CSARSTPAYEQYF.

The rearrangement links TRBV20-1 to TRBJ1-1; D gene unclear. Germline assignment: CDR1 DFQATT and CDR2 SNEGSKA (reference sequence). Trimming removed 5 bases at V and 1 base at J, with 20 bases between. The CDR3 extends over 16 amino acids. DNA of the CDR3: TGCAGTGCTCAAAGGCTACGCGTCACTACGAACACTGAAGCTTTCTTT. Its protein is CSAQRLRVTTNTEAFF.

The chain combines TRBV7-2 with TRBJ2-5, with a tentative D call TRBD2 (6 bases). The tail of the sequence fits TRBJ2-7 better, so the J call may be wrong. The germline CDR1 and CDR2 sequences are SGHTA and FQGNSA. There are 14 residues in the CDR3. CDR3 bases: TGTGCCAGCAGCTCGATGGGCGGGGAGTACGAGCAGTACTTC. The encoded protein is CASSSMGGEYEQYF.

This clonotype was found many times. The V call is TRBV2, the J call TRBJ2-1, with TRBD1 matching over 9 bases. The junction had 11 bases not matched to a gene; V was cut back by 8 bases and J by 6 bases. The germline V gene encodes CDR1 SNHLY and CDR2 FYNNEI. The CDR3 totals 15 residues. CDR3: CASSNTGGALNEQFF. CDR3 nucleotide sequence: TGTGCCAGCTCAAACACAGGGGGCGCGCTCAATGAGCAGTTCTTC. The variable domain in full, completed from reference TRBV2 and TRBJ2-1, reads EPEVTQTPSHQVTQMGQEVILRCVPISNHLYFYWYRQILGQKVEFLVSFYNNEISEKSEIFDDQFSVERPDGSNFTLKIRSTKLEDSAMYFCASSNTGGALNEQFFGPGTRLTVL.

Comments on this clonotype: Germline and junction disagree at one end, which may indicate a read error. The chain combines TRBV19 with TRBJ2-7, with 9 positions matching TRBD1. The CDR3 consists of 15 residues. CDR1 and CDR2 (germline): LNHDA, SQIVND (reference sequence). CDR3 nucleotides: TGTGGCAGTAGTCCGCAGGGACAGGGTCAGTACGAGCAGTACTTC. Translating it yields CGSSPQGQGQYEQYF.

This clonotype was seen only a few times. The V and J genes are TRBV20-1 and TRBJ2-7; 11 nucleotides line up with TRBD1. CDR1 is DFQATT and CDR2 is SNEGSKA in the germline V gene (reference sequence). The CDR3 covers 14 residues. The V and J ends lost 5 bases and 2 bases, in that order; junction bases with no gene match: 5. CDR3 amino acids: CSADLGQGAYEQYF. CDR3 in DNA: TGCAGTGCTGATCTGGGACAGGGGGCCTACGAGCAGTACTTC.

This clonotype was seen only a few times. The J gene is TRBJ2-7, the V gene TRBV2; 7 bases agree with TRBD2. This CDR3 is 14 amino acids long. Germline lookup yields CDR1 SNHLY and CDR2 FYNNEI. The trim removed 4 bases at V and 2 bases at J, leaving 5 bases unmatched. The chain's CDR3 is CASSVWGGTYEQYF. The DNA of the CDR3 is TGTGCCAGCAGTGTTTGGGGGGGGACCTACGAGCAGTACTTC.

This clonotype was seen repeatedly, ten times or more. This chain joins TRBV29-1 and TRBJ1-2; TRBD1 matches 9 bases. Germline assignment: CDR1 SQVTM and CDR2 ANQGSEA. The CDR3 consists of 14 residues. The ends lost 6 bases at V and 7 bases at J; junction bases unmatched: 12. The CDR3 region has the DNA TGCAGCGTAGCCGGGACAGGGCCTGGTAGTGGCTACACCTTC. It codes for CSVAGTGPGSGYTF.

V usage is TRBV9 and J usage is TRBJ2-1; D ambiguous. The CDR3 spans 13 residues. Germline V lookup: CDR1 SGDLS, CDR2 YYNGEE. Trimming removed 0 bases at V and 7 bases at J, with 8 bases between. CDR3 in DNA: TGTGCCAGCAGCGTAGTACCCGGAAATGAGCAGTTCTTC. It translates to CASSVVPGNEQFF. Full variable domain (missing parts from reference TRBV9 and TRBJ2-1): DSGVTQTPKHLITATGQRVTLRCSPRSGDLSVYWYQQSLDQGLQFLIQYYNGEERAKGNILERFSAQQFPDLHSELNLSSLELGDSALYFCASSVVPGNEQFFGPGTRLTVL.

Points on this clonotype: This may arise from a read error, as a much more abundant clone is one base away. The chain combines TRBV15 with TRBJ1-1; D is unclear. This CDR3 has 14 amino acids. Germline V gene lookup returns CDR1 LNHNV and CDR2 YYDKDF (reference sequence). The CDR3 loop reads CATCRTFQNTEAFF. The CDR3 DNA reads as TGTGCCACCTGCAGAACCTTCCAGAACACTGAAGCTTTCTTT.

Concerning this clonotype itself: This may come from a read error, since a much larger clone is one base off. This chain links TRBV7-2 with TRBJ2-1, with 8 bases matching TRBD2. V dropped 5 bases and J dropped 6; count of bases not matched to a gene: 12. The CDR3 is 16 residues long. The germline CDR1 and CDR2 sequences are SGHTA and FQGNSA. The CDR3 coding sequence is TGTGCCAGCAGCCAAGACTCGGGGGGGGCATTCAATGAGCAGTTCTTC. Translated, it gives CASSQDSGGAFNEQFF.

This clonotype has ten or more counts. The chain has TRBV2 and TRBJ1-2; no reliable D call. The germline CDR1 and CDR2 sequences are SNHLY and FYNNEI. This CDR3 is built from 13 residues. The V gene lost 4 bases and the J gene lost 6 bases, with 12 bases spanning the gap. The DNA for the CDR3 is TGTGCCAGCAGTGGAGTGGGAAAAGATGGCTACACCTTC. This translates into CASSGVGKDGYTF.

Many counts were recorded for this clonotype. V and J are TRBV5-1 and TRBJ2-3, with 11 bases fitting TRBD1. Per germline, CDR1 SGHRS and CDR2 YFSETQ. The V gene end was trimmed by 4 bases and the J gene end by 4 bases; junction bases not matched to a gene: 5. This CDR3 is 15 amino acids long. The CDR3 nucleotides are TGCGCCAGCAGCGACGGGACAGGGGGAGCAGATACGCAGTATTTT. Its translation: CASSDGTGGADTQYF.

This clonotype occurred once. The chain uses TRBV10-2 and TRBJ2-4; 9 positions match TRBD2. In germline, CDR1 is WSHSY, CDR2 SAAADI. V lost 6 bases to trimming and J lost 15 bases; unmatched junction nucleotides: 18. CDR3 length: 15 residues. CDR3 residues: CASSLGLASGYVRYF. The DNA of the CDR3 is TGCGCCAGCAGCTTGGGACTAGCTTCGGGCTACGTGCGGTACTTC.

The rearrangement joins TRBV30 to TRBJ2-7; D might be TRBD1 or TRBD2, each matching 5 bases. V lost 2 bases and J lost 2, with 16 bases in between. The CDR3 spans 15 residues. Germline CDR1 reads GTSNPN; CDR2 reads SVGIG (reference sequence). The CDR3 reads CAWSYRRGTPYEQYF. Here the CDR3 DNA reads TGTGCCTGGAGTTATAGACGGGGCACCCCCTACGAGCAGTACTTC.

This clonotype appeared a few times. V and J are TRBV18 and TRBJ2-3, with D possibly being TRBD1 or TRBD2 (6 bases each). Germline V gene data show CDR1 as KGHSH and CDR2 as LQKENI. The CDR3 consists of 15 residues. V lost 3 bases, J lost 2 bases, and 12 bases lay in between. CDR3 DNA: TGTGCCAGCTCACCGGGGGGCCCTCCCACAGATACGCAGTATTTT. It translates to CASSPGGPPTDTQYF.

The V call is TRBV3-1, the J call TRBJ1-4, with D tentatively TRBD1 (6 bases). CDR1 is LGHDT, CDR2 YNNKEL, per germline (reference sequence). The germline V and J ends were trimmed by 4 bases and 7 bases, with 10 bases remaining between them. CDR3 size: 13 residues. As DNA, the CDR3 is TGTGCCAGCAGCCTCCGACAGGCTGAAAAACTGTTTTTT. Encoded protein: CASSLRQAEKLFF.

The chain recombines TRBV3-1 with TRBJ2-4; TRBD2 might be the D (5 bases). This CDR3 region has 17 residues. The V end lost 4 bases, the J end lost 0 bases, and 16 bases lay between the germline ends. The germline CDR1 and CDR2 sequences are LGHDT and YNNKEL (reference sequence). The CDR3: CASSRRGSFLAKNIQYF. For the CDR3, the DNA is TGTGCCAGCAGCCGACGAGGGTCCTTCCTAGCCAAAAACATTCAGTACTTC. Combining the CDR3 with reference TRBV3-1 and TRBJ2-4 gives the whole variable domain DTAVSQTPKYLVTQMGNDKSIKCEQNLGHDTMYWYKQDSKKFLKIMFSYNNKELIINETVPNRFSPKSPDKAHLNLHINSLELGDSAVYFCASSRRGSFLAKNIQYFGAGTRLSVL.

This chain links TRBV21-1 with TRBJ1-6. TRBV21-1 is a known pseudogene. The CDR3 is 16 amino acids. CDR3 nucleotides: TGTGCCAGCAGCAGAAATGGCAGCTCCTATAATTCACCCCTCCACTTT. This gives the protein CASSRNGSSYNSPLHF.

CDR3: CASSLRQDRTGELFF. The CDR3 DNA sequence: TGTGCCAGCAGCCTCCGACAGGATCGCACCGGGGAGCTGTTTTTT. The chain links TRBV12-3 or TRBV12-4 to TRBJ2-2; perhaps TRBD1 as D (6 bases). CDR3 length: 15 residues. The ends were cut back, 6 bases at V and 4 bases at J, with 15 bases in the middle.

CDR3 nucleotide sequence: TGTGCCAGTCGCTACGGGACAGCCTACAATGAGCAGTTCTTC. Protein sequence: CASRYGTAYNEQFF. The chain is built from TRBV6-6 and TRBJ2-1, with 7 bases aligning to TRBD1. Germline V gives CDR1 MNHNY, CDR2 SVGAGI (reference sequence). V lost 9 bases to trimming and J lost 2 bases; unmatched junction nucleotides: 7. The CDR3 is made up of 14 amino acids.

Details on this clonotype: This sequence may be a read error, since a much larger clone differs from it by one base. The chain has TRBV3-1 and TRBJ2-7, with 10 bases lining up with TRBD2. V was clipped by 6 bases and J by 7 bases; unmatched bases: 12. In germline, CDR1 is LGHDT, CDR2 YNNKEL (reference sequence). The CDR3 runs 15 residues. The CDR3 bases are TGTGCCAGCAGGCAGCGGGGGGGCTACTTCAATGAGCAGTACTTC. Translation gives CASRQRGGYFNEQYF.

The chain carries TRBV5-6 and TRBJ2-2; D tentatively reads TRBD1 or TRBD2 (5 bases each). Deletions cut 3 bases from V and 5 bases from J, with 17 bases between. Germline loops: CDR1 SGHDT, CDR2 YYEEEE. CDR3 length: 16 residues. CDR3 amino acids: CASSYAGTPGTGELFF. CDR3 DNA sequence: TGTGCCAGCAGCTACGCCGGGACCCCGGGAACCGGGGAGCTGTTTTTT.